Listed below are T cell receptor beta chains from one sample, sequenced in a study of high-grade serous ovarian cancer treatment subgroups. Measured with immunoSEQ multiplex PCR; TCRdb has only the in-frame clones, and not every one. The data show approximately 36,000 clones, approximately 81% seen once. Sequencing used tumor tissue. The receptors derive from a human donor with high-grade serous ovarian cancer. Both conserved end residues are part of each CDR3. A D gene is named only where the DNA matches it firmly. Where a row states a size, it is once, few, many or the class of an expanded clone; other rows omit it.

cdr3_nt cdr3_aa j_call d_call clone_size v_call
TGTGCCAGTAGTAAGGGACTAGCGGCCTACGAGCAGTACTTC CASSKGLAAYEQYF TRBJ2-7 TRBD2 . TRBV19
TGTGCTAGTGGTCAATCCAGCGGGAGGCTCTACAATGAGCAGTTCTTC CASGQSSGRLYNEQFF TRBJ2-1 TRBD2 . TRBV12-5
TGTGCCAGCAGTGGTAACAGGGGAAGACAGCCCCAGCATTTT CASSGNRGRQPQHF TRBJ1-5 TRBD1 . TRBV6-4
TGTGCCTGGAGTGTACGGGGGGAAAGGGTTCAGCCCCAGCATTTT CAWSVRGERVQPQHF TRBJ1-5 . . TRBV30
TGTGCCAGTAGTATTTGGGGGACGGCCGAGCAGTACTTC CASSIWGTAEQYF TRBJ2-7 . . TRBV19
TGCAGCGTCGGCACTAGCGGGAGTCCTCTAAATCCCATCGAGCAGTACTTC CSVGTSGSPLNPIEQYF TRBJ2-7 TRBD2 . TRBV29-1
TGCGCCAGCAGCCAACCCGGGGGACGGTCCTACGAGCAGTACTTC CASSQPGGRSYEQYF TRBJ2-7 . . TRBV4-1
TGTGCCAGCAGTACTCAGCGCGAGCAGTACTTC CASSTQREQYF TRBJ2-7 . . TRBV28
TGCGCCAGCAGTGACTTCGGGGGACCTCTGCACGAGCAGTACTTC CASSDFGGPLHEQYF TRBJ2-7 . . TRBV10-2
TGTGCCAGCTCAACCGGGGCAGGGGAGGCAGATACGCAGTATTTT CASSTGAGEADTQYF TRBJ2-3 . . TRBV18
TGTGCCAGCAGCCGCGACAGGGGAAACACTGAAGCTTTCTTT CASSRDRGNTEAFF TRBJ1-1 TRBD1 . TRBV6-5
TGTGCCAGCAGCTTCCGGGACTGGGGGAACTACGAGCAGTACTTC CASSFRDWGNYEQYF TRBJ2-7 . . TRBV7-2
TGTGCCAGCAGTTACAGTGGAAGACAGGCATACGAGCAGTACTTC CASSYSGRQAYEQYF TRBJ2-7 . . TRBV6-5
TGTGCCAGCTCACCTCCCAATGAAAAACTGTTTTTT CASSPPNEKLFF TRBJ1-4 . . TRBV18
TGTGCCAGCAGTTACAGCCTAAGCACAGATACGCAGTATTTT CASSYSLSTDTQYF TRBJ2-3 . . TRBV28
TGCAGCGTTGAAGCTACAGGGAGAGACACCATATATTTT CSVEATGRDTIYF TRBJ1-3 . . TRBV29-1
TGCGCCAGCAGCCAACGGACGGGCCTCCAAGAGACCCAGTACTTC CASSQRTGLQETQYF TRBJ2-5 . . TRBV4-3
TGTGCCAGCGGAGGGACAGGGAACTATGGCTACACCTTC CASGGTGNYGYTF TRBJ1-2 TRBD1 . TRBV27
TGTGCCAGCAGCGCCGGGACAGGGAATGAGCAGTTCTTC CASSAGTGNEQFF TRBJ2-1 TRBD1 . TRBV5-4
TGTGCCAGCAGTACACAGGGTCTTGGCGCTTTCTTT CASSTQGLGAFF TRBJ1-1 . . TRBV6-5
TGTGCCAGTAGTATAGGGGAGACAGTCGCCTACGAGCAGTACTTC CASSIGETVAYEQYF TRBJ2-7 . . TRBV19
TGTGCCAGCAGCTTAGTTGGGCAGCATGGCTACACCTTC CASSLVGQHGYTF TRBJ1-2 . . TRBV7-8
TGTGCCAGCGCAGGGACTTTACAAGAGACCCAGTACTTC CASAGTLQETQYF TRBJ2-5 . once TRBV18
TGTGCCAGTAGTGAGCAGGGGCCCCCCACCTACGAGCAGTACTTC CASSEQGPPTYEQYF TRBJ2-7 . few TRBV19
TGTGCCAGCAGCGTCGGACAGGGGAGCTATGGCTACACCTTC CASSVGQGSYGYTF TRBJ1-2 TRBD1 . TRBV9
TGTGCCAGCAAGAGCGGGGGGTACGAGCAGTACTTC CASKSGGYEQYF TRBJ2-7 TRBD2 . TRBV6-6
TGTGCCAGTAAGGATCAGGGTGGAACCTACGAGCAGTACTTC CASKDQGGTYEQYF TRBJ2-7 . . TRBV19
TGTGCCAGCTTAGCCCGAGGGGGAGCCGGCAATCAGCCCCAGCATTTT CASLARGGAGNQPQHF TRBJ1-5 . . TRBV28
TGCAGCGTTGAAGGGGGGGGGAATGAAAAACTGTTTTTT CSVEGGGNEKLFF TRBJ1-4 . once TRBV29-1
TGTGCCAGCAGCGTAGGGGCTAGCGCCTACAATGAGCAGTTCTTC CASSVGASAYNEQFF TRBJ2-1 . . TRBV9
TGCAGCGTTGTATCCTTTAACTATGGCTACACCTTC CSVVSFNYGYTF TRBJ1-2 . . TRBV29-1
TGTGCCAGCAGTTACGGCACGAACACTGAAGCTTTCTTT CASSYGTNTEAFF TRBJ1-1 . few TRBV6-5
TGTGCCAGCAACTTCCGGGGGTCTATTGAAGCTTTCTTT CASNFRGSIEAFF TRBJ1-1 . . TRBV5-4
TGTGCCAGCAGTCTCCAAGCCGGGGGCGGCTACACCTTC CASSLQAGGGYTF TRBJ1-2 . once TRBV7-8
TGTGCCAGCAGTTTTCCCGGGGACGGTCAGCCCCAGCATTTT CASSFPGDGQPQHF TRBJ1-5 . . TRBV28
TGCGCCAGCAGTGAGCGGCTAGCCTACGAGCAGTACTTC CASSERLAYEQYF TRBJ2-7 . . TRBV10-2
TGTGCCGGGGGGTTAGGCCCTCAAGAGACCCAGTACTTC CAGGLGPQETQYF TRBJ2-5 . . TRBV5-8
TGTGCCAGCACCAGGACCCGGGTGGGGGCCAACGTCCTGACTTTC CASTRTRVGANVLTF TRBJ2-6 . . TRBV2
TGTGCCAGTGCAATTACTAGCGGGAGCGGCAATGAGCAGTTCTTC CASAITSGSGNEQFF TRBJ2-1 TRBD2 . TRBV2
TGTGCCAGCAGCTTAGCTAGCGGGAACACAGATACGCAGTATTTT CASSLASGNTDTQYF TRBJ2-3 TRBD2 . TRBV7-3
TGTGCCAGCACATGGGAGGGTAGGACTGAAGCTTTCTTT CASTWEGRTEAFF TRBJ1-1 . . TRBV5-6
TGTGCCAGCAGCTTAGTAGCTTTGAGCCGCACAGATACGCAGTATTTT CASSLVALSRTDTQYF TRBJ2-3 . . TRBV7-2
TGTGCCAGCAGCCCTCGAGGGCCCCAGCATTTT CASSPRGPQHF TRBJ1-5 . . TRBV11-3
TGTGCCAGCAGTTTAACCACAGGGGGGCTGTTCTACACCTTC CASSLTTGGLFYTF TRBJ1-2 TRBD1 . TRBV28
TGTGCCAGCAAACCCGGGACGGCCTGGGGAGAGACCCAGTACTTC CASKPGTAWGETQYF TRBJ2-5 . . TRBV6-5
TGTGCCAGCAGTCCGGGACAGATGAACACTGAAGCTTTCTTT CASSPGQMNTEAFF TRBJ1-1 TRBD1 . TRBV6-5
TGCACCAGCAGGGTGAATTATTCATGGTCTGAAGCTTTCTTT CTSRVNYSWSEAFF TRBJ1-1 . few TRBV1
TGCAGCGTTACCACTTCCGGGACTAGTAGGGAGACCCAGTACTTC CSVTTSGTSRETQYF TRBJ2-5 TRBD2 . TRBV29-1
TGTGCCAGCAGCGGAGCCGGGACAGGGGAAAGCGAGCAGTACTTC CASSGAGTGESEQYF TRBJ2-7 TRBD1 once TRBV7-9
TGCGCCAGCAGCCAAGATGGACAGCGCAGGGCTGGCTACACCTTC CASSQDGQRRAGYTF TRBJ1-2 . . TRBV4-3
TGCAGTGCTGGTACAGGGACTGGCTACACCTTC CSAGTGTGYTF TRBJ1-2 . once TRBV20-1
TGCAGTGCAACAGACTATGGCTACACCTTC CSATDYGYTF TRBJ1-2 . . TRBV20-1
TGTGCCAGCAGTTTATGGGAGACTAGTTGGGCCTTCCAAGAGACCCAGTACTTC CASSLWETSWAFQETQYF TRBJ2-5 . once TRBV28
TGCGCCAGCAGCCCCTCAGGAGCGGGAGCAGGAACAGATACGCAGTATTTT CASSPSGAGAGTDTQYF TRBJ2-3 TRBD2 . TRBV4-3